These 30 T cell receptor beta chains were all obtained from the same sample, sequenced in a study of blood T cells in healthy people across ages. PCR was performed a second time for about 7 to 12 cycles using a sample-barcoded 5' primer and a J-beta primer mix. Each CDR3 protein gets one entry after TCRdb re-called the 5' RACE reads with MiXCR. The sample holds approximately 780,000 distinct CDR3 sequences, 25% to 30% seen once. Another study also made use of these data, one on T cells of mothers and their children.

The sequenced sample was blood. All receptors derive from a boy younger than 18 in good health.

The CDR3 DNA reads as TGTGCCAGCAGCTTCTACAGGGGAAATTCACCCCTCCACTTT. Translated: CASSFYRGNSPLHF. The chain uses TRBV7-9 and TRBJ1-6; 7 positions match TRBD1. Trimming removed 3 bases from V and 7 bases from J; junction bases left unmatched: 3. Germline V gives CDR1 SEHNR, CDR2 FQNEAQ (reference sequence). CDR3 length: 14 residues.

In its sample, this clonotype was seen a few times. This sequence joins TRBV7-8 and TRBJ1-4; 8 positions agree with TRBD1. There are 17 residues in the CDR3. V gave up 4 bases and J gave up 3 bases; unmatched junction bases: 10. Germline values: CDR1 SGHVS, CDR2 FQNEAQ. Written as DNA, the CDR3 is TGTGCCAGCAGCTCCTCCGTTCGGGACAGGCCTAATGAAAAACTGTTTTTT. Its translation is CASSSSVRDRPNEKLFF.

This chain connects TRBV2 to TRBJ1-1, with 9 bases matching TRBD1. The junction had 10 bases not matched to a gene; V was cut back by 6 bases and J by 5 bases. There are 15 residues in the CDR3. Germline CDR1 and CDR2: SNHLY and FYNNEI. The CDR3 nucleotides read TGTGCCAGCAGGTCGACAGGGGGTCATCGTACTGAAGCTTTCTTT. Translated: CASRSTGGHRTEAFF.

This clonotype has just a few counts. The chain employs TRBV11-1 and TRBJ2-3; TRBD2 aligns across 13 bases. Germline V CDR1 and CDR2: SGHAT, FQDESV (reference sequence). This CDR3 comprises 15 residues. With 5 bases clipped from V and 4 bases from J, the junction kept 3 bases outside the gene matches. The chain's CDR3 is CASSRTSGGPDTQYF. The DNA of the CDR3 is TGTGCCAGCAGCCGGACTAGCGGGGGCCCAGATACGCAGTATTTT.

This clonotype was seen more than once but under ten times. DNA for the CDR3: TGCGCCAGCAGCCAAGATCCTTCCGGGACCTACAATGAGCAGTTCTTC. Translated, it gives CASSQDPSGTYNEQFF. The V gene is TRBV4-1, the J gene TRBJ2-1, with a weak D call TRBD2 (5 bases). This CDR3 has 16 amino acids. Between the trimmed V and J ends, which lost 0 bases and 2 bases, there was a span of 11 bases. From germline, CDR1 is MGHRA and CDR2 YSYEKL.

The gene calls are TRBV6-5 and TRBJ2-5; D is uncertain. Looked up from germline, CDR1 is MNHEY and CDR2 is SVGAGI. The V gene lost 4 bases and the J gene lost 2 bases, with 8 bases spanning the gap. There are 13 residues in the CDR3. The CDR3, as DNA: TGTGCCAGCAGTTCATATGGGCAAGAGACCCAGTACTTC. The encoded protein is CASSSYGQETQYF.

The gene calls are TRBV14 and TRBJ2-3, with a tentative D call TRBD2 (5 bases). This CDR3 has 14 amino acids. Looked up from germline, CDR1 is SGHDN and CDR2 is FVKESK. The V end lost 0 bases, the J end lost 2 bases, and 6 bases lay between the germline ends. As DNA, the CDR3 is TGTGCCAGCAGCCAAGAGAGGGTCACAGATACGCAGTATTTT. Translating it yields CASSQERVTDTQYF. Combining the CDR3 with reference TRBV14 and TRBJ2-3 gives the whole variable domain EAGVTQFPSHSVIEKGQTVTLRCDPISGHDNLYWYRRVMGKEIKFLLHFVKESKQDESGMPNNRFLAERTGGTYSTLKVQPAELEDSGVYFCASSQERVTDTQYFGPGTRLTVL.

Written as DNA, the CDR3 is TGTGCCAGCAGTCCTCGGGACAAAAACACCGGGGAGCTGTTTTTT. It encodes CASSPRDKNTGELFF. This chain connects TRBV12-3 or TRBV12-4 to TRBJ2-2, with a tentative D call TRBD1 (6 bases). This CDR3 region has 15 residues. Trimming took off 5 bases at V and 2 bases at J, with 12 bases between the two ends.

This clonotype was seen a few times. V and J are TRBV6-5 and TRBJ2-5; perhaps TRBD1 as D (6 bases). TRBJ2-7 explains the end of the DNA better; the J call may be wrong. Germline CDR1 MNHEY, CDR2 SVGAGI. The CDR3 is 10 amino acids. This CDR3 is CASGQYEQYF. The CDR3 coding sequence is TGTGCCAGCGGACAGTACGAGCAGTACTTC.

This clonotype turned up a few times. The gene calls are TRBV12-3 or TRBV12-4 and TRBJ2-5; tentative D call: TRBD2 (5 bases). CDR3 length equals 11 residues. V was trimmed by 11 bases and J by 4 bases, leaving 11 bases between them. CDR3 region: CAAGSGETQYF. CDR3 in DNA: TGTGCCGCGGGTAGTGGAGAGACCCAGTACTTC.

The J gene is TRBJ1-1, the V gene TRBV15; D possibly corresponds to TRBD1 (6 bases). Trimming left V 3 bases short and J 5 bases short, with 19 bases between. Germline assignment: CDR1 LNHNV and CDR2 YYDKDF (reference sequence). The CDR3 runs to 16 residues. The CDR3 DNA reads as TGTGCCACCAGCAGCCGCCCGTCGGGGGCGAGAACTGAAGCTTTCTTT. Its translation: CATSSRPSGARTEAFF.

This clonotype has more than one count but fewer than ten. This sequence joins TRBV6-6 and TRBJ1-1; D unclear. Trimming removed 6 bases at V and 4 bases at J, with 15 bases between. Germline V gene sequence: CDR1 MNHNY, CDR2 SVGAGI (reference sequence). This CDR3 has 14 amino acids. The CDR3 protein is CASRAPGLGTEAFF. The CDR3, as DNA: TGTGCCAGCAGAGCCCCTGGATTGGGCACTGAAGCTTTCTTT.

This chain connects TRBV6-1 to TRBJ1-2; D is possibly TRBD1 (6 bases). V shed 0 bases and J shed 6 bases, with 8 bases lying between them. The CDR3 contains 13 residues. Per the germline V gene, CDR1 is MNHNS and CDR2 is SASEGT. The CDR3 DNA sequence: TGTGCCAGCAGTGAAGCGCACAGGGATGGCTACACCTTC. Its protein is CASSEAHRDGYTF.

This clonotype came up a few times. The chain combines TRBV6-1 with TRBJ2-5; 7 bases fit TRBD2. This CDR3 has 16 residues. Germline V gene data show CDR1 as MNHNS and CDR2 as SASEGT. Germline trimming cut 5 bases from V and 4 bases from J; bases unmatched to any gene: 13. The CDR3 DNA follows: TGTGCCAGCAGTCCTCTCTCCAGCGGGGTGGGAGAGACCCAGTACTTC. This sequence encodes CASSPLSSGVGETQYF.

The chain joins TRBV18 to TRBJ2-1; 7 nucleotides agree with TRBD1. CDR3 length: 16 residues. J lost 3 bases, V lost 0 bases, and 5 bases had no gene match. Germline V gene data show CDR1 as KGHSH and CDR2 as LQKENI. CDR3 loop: CASSPPQGVNYNEQFF. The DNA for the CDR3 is TGTGCCAGCTCACCACCCCAGGGGGTAAACTACAATGAGCAGTTCTTC.

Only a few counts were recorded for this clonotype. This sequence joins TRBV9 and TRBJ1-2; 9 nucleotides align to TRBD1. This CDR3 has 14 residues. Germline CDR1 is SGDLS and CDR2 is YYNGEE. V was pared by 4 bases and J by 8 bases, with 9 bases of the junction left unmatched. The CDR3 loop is CASSPTGTGSGYTF. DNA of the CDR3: TGTGCCAGCAGCCCGACCGGGACAGGGAGCGGCTACACCTTC.

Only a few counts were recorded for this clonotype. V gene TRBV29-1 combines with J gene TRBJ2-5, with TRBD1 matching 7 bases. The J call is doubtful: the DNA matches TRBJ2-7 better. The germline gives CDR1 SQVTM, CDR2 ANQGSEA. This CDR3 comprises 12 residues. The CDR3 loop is CSVSDRVHEQYF. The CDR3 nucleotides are TGCAGCGTTTCAGACAGGGTCCACGAGCAGTACTTC.

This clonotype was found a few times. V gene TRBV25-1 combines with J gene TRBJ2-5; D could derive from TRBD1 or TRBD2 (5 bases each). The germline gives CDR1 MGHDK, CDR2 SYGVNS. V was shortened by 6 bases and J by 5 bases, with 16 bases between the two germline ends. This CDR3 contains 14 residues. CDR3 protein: CASRGWGLGETQYF. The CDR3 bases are TGTGCCAGCAGGGGGTGGGGGTTGGGGGAGACCCAGTACTTC.

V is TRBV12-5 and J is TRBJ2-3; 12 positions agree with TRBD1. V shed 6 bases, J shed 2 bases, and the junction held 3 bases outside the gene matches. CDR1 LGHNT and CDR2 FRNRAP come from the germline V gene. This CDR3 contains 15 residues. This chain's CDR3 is CASGWDRGPTDTQYF. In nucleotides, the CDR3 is TGTGCTAGTGGATGGGACAGGGGGCCCACAGATACGCAGTATTTT.

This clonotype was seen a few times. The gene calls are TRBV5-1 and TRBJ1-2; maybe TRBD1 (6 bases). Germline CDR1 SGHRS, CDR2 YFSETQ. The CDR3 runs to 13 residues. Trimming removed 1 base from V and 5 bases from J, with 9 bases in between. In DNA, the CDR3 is TGCGCCAGCAGCTTGACAGGGAGGTATGGCTACACCTTC. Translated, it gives CASSLTGRYGYTF.

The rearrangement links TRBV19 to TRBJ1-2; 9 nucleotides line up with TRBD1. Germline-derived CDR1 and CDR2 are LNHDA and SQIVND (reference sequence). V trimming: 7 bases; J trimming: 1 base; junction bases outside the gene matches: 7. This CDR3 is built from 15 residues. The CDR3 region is CASNTADRGNYGYTF. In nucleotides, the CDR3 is TGTGCCAGTAATACAGCGGACAGGGGTAACTATGGCTACACCTTC.

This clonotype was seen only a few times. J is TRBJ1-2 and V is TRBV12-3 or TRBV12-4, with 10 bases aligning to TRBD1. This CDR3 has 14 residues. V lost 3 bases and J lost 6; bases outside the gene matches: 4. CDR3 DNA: TGTGCCAGCAGTTTTAGGGACAGGGGTAATGGCTACACCTTC. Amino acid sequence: CASSFRDRGNGYTF.

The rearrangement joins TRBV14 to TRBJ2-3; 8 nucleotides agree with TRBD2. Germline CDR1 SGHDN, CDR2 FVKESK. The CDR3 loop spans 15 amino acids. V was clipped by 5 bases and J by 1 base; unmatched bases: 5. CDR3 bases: TGTGCCAGCAGCTACCATAGCGGGGGCACAGATACGCAGTATTTT. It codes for CASSYHSGGTDTQYF.

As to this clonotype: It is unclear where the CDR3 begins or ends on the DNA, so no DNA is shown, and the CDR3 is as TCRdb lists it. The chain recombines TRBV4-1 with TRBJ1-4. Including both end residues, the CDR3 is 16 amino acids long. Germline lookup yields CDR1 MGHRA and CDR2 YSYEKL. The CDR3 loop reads CASSQAFGSANEKLFF.

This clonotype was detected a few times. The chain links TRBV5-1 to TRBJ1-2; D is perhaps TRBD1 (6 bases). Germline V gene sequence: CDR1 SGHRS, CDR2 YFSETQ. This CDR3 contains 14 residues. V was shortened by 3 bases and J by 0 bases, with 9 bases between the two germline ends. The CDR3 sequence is CASSSDRPNYGYTF. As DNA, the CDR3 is TGCGCCAGCAGCTCGGACAGACCTAACTATGGCTACACCTTC.

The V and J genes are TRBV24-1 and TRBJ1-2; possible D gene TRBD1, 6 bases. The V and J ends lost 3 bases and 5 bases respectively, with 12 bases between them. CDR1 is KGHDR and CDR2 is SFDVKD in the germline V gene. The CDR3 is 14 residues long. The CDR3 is CATSDTGKTYGYTF. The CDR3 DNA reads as TGTGCCACCAGTGATACAGGGAAGACGTATGGCTACACCTTC.

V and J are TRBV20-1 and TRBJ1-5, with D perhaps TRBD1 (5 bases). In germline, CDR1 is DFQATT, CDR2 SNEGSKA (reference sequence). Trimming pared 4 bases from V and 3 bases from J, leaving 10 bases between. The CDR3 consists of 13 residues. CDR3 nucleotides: TGCAGTGCTACTGGGGGATTCAATCAGCCCCAGCATTTT. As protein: CSATGGFNQPQHF.

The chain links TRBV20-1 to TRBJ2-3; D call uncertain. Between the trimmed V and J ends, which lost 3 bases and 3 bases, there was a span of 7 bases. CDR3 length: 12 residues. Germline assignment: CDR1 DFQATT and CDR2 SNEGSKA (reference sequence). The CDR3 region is CSARRMTDTQYF. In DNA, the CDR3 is TGCAGTGCTAGGCGGATGACAGATACGCAGTATTTT.

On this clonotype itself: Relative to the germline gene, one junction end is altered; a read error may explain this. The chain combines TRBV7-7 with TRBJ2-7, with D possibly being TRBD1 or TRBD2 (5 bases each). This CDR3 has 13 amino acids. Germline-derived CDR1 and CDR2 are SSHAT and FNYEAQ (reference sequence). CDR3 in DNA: TGTGCCAGCAGCTTGGGACCTACCTACGAGCAGCACTTC. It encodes CASSLGPTYEQHF.

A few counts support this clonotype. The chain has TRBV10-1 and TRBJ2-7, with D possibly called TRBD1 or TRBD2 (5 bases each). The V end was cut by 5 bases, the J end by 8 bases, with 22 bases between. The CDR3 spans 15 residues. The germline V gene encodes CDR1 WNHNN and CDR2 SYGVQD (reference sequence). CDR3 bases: TGCGCCAGCAGTCCCTCTACCGGGACCGCCACCCAGCAGTACTTC. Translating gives CASSPSTGTATQQYF.